These T cell receptor beta chains were read from a single sample in a study of T-cell reconstitution after alpha-beta-depleted transplantation in children. TCRdb independently ran MiXCR on the PCR reads; one entry per CDR3 protein. The data contain about 580,000 distinct CDR3 sequences, more than 20% of them singletons. Sequencing was performed on PBMCs, mostly from graft donor cells, taken 360 days after TCRalphabeta/CD19-depleted stem cell transplant. These receptors all come from a boy less than two years old who had a stem cell transplant for acute myeloid leukemia, so the T cells may come from the graft donor. Each CDR3 is given with its conserved first and last residue. A D gene is named only where the DNA matches it firmly. Some rows have no size entry. The others give once, few or many, or a class for an expanded clone.

v_call: TRBV24-1; clone_size: .; j_call: TRBJ2-1; d_call: .; cdr3_nt: TGTGCCACCAGTGATGCCCGTGGAGGGTACAATGAGCAGTTCTTC; cdr3_aa: CATSDARGGYNEQFF
v_call: TRBV20-1; clone_size: few; j_call: TRBJ2-3; d_call: TRBD2; cdr3_nt: TGCACCTCCGGGCCGGGACTAGCGGGGTCCACAGATACGCAGTATTTT; cdr3_aa: CTSGPGLAGSTDTQYF
v_call: TRBV24-1; clone_size: .; j_call: TRBJ2-1; d_call: .; cdr3_nt: TGTGCCACCAGTGATTTCCCGAAAGCAGGTGGGAATGAGCAGTTCTTC; cdr3_aa: CATSDFPKAGGNEQFF
v_call: TRBV15; clone_size: few; j_call: TRBJ2-3; d_call: TRBD2; cdr3_nt: TGTGCCACCAGCAGAGGACTAGCGGGGGCCACAGATACGCAGTATTTT; cdr3_aa: CATSRGLAGATDTQYF
v_call: TRBV2; clone_size: many; j_call: TRBJ2-5; d_call: .; cdr3_nt: TGTGCCAGCAGTGGAGGTTCCCCTCCAGCCCAAGAGACCCAGTACTTC; cdr3_aa: CASSGGSPPAQETQYF
v_call: TRBV10-2; clone_size: .; j_call: TRBJ1-5; d_call: .; cdr3_nt: TGCGCCAGCAGTGAGTATCGGACAGTACCGAATCAGCCCCAGCATTTT; cdr3_aa: CASSEYRTVPNQPQHF
v_call: TRBV6-1; clone_size: few; j_call: TRBJ2-7; d_call: .; cdr3_nt: TGTGCCAGCAGTCCCTTGCCAGCCCCCTACGAGCAGTACTTC; cdr3_aa: CASSPLPAPYEQYF
v_call: TRBV4-1; clone_size: few; j_call: TRBJ2-3; d_call: .; cdr3_nt: TGCGCCAGCAGCCAAGGAGGGATAACAGATACGCAGTATTTT; cdr3_aa: CASSQGGITDTQYF
v_call: TRBV6-1; clone_size: few; j_call: TRBJ2-1; d_call: TRBD2; cdr3_nt: TGTGCCAGCAGTCGCACTCCACGACTAGCGGGGGATAATGAGCAGTTCTTC; cdr3_aa: CASSRTPRLAGDNEQFF
v_call: TRBV20-1; clone_size: .; j_call: TRBJ2-2; d_call: TRBD1; cdr3_nt: TGCAGTGCTAGAGTCCAGGGGGCGATTAACACCGGGGAGCTGTTTTTT; cdr3_aa: CSARVQGAINTGELFF
v_call: TRBV20-1; clone_size: .; j_call: TRBJ2-7; d_call: .; cdr3_nt: TGCAGTGCCAGGGAGTTCAGCTCCTACGAGCAGTACTTC; cdr3_aa: CSAREFSSYEQYF
v_call: TRBV24-1; clone_size: many; j_call: TRBJ1-6; d_call: .; cdr3_nt: TGTGCCACCAGTTCAGGAGCCGGCGCGATCCTCCACTTT; cdr3_aa: CATSSGAGAILHF
v_call: TRBV20-1; clone_size: .; j_call: TRBJ2-7; d_call: TRBD1; cdr3_nt: TGCAGTGCCTGCGGGACAGGGAATTACAAATACGAGCAGTACTTC; cdr3_aa: CSACGTGNYKYEQYF
v_call: TRBV7-2; clone_size: .; j_call: TRBJ2-3; d_call: TRBD1; cdr3_nt: TGTGCCAGCAGCTTACCCCGGGACAGGGACACAGATACGCAGTATTTT; cdr3_aa: CASSLPRDRDTDTQYF
v_call: TRBV28; clone_size: .; j_call: TRBJ2-2; d_call: .; cdr3_nt: TGTGCCAGCAGAGACGCCACCGGGGAGCTGTTTTTT; cdr3_aa: CASRDATGELFF
v_call: TRBV7-2; clone_size: many; j_call: TRBJ1-1; d_call: .; cdr3_nt: TGTGCCAGCAGCGCGGGACATTCCATGACTGAAGCTTTCTTT; cdr3_aa: CASSAGHSMTEAFF
v_call: TRBV27; clone_size: many; j_call: TRBJ2-1; d_call: TRBD2; cdr3_nt: TGTGCCAGCAGAATAGCGGGGGTAAATGAGCAGTTCTTC; cdr3_aa: CASRIAGVNEQFF
v_call: TRBV28; clone_size: .; j_call: TRBJ1-5; d_call: TRBD1; cdr3_nt: TGTGCCAGCAGTGCCCACAGGGGTTCTCAGCCCCAGCATTTT; cdr3_aa: CASSAHRGSQPQHF
v_call: TRBV18; clone_size: .; j_call: TRBJ2-3; d_call: .; cdr3_nt: TGTGCCAGCTCACCACAGAGAGGCGTCCCATATACGCAGTATTTT; cdr3_aa: CASSPQRGVPYTQYF
v_call: TRBV27; clone_size: many; j_call: TRBJ2-5; d_call: .; cdr3_nt: TGTGCCAGCAGTCCGCTCGGGACTCAAGAGACCCAGTACTTC; cdr3_aa: CASSPLGTQETQYF
v_call: TRBV6-5; clone_size: .; j_call: TRBJ2-2; d_call: .; cdr3_nt: TGTGCCAGCAGTTACAACAGGAGGAACACCGGGGAGCTGTTTTTT; cdr3_aa: CASSYNRRNTGELFF
v_call: TRBV7-2; clone_size: few; j_call: TRBJ2-1; d_call: TRBD1; cdr3_nt: TGTGCCAGCAGCCCAGGGGGGACAGGGAAGAGTGAGCAGTTCTTC; cdr3_aa: CASSPGGTGKSEQFF
v_call: TRBV20-1; clone_size: few; j_call: TRBJ1-2; d_call: TRBD1; cdr3_nt: TGCAGTGCCCCGGACAGGGACGGGGGCTACACCTTC; cdr3_aa: CSAPDRDGGYTF
v_call: TRBV18; clone_size: many; j_call: TRBJ2-7; d_call: TRBD1; cdr3_nt: TGTGCCAGCTCACTTACAGGGGGCGCGGACGAGCAGTACTTC; cdr3_aa: CASSLTGGADEQYF
v_call: TRBV6-1; clone_size: .; j_call: TRBJ2-1; d_call: .; cdr3_nt: TGTGCCAGCAGCACCGGGGGCCCTAATGAGCAGTTCTTC; cdr3_aa: CASSTGGPNEQFF
v_call: TRBV6-5; clone_size: .; j_call: TRBJ1-4; d_call: .; cdr3_nt: TGTGCCAGCAGTTTCCTAACTAATGAAAAACTGTTTTTT; cdr3_aa: CASSFLTNEKLFF
v_call: TRBV5-4; clone_size: few; j_call: TRBJ2-7; d_call: TRBD1; cdr3_nt: TGTGCCAGCAGCGTGGGACAGGGTGAGAACTACGAGCAGTACTTC; cdr3_aa: CASSVGQGENYEQYF
v_call: TRBV20-1; clone_size: .; j_call: TRBJ2-5; d_call: .; cdr3_nt: TGCAGTGCGAAAGTCGGGGGGCAAGCTGAGACCCAGTACTTC; cdr3_aa: CSAKVGGQAETQYF
v_call: TRBV20-1; clone_size: few; j_call: TRBJ1-2; d_call: TRBD1; cdr3_nt: TGCAGTGCTAGACCGAGACAGGGGGCGTATGGCTACACCTTC; cdr3_aa: CSARPRQGAYGYTF
v_call: TRBV10-3; clone_size: few; j_call: TRBJ2-2; d_call: .; cdr3_nt: TGTGCCATCAGTGGTTTGGTCGGGAACACCGGGGAGCTGTTTTTT; cdr3_aa: CAISGLVGNTGELFF
v_call: TRBV20-1; clone_size: few; j_call: TRBJ2-5; d_call: .; cdr3_nt: TGCAGTGCTGGAGGGACAAAGGGGGCAGGGGAGACCCAGTACTTC; cdr3_aa: CSAGGTKGAGETQYF
v_call: TRBV18; clone_size: few; j_call: TRBJ2-1; d_call: TRBD2; cdr3_nt: TGTGCCAGCTCACCACTAACTAGCGGGGGGCCGAGCTCCTACAATGAGCAGTTCTTC; cdr3_aa: CASSPLTSGGPSSYNEQFF
v_call: TRBV6-5; clone_size: few; j_call: TRBJ2-1; d_call: TRBD1; cdr3_nt: TGTGCCAGCAGTTACTATTCCGGACAGGTGGATGAGCAGTTCTTC; cdr3_aa: CASSYYSGQVDEQFF
v_call: TRBV15; clone_size: .; j_call: TRBJ2-1; d_call: .; cdr3_nt: TGTGCCACCAGCAGAGAGGAATTAAACGGGGACCACTCCGGCAATGAGCAGTTCTTC; cdr3_aa: CATSREELNGDHSGNEQFF
v_call: TRBV29-1; clone_size: many; j_call: TRBJ2-3; d_call: TRBD2; cdr3_nt: TGCAGCGCTGGACCCCTCGGGGGGGCTCCAGATACGCAGTATTTT; cdr3_aa: CSAGPLGGAPDTQYF
v_call: TRBV27; clone_size: many; j_call: TRBJ2-7; d_call: TRBD2; cdr3_nt: TGTGCCAGCAGTGAAGCGGGGGGAGGAACCTACGAGCAGTACTTC; cdr3_aa: CASSEAGGGTYEQYF
v_call: TRBV20-1; clone_size: many; j_call: TRBJ2-3; d_call: .; cdr3_nt: TGCAGTGCTCCTTCCTGGGTGGCAGATACGCAGTATTTT; cdr3_aa: CSAPSWVADTQYF
v_call: TRBV20-1; clone_size: .; j_call: TRBJ1-5; d_call: .; cdr3_nt: TGCAGTGCCCTATACTATAGCAATCAGCCCCAGCATTTT; cdr3_aa: CSALYYSNQPQHF
v_call: TRBV9; clone_size: few; j_call: TRBJ1-3; d_call: TRBD1; cdr3_nt: TGTGCCAGTGGACAGGTCTCTGGAAACACCATATATTTT; cdr3_aa: CASGQVSGNTIYF
v_call: TRBV20-1; clone_size: once; j_call: TRBJ2-5; d_call: TRBD2; cdr3_nt: TGCAGTGCTCCTCCGGGACTAGGGGAGACCCAGTACTTC; cdr3_aa: CSAPPGLGETQYF
v_call: TRBV5-6; clone_size: few; j_call: TRBJ1-2; d_call: .; cdr3_nt: TGTGCCAGCAGCTTGGGGCAGCTCGCTAACTATGGCTACACCTTC; cdr3_aa: CASSLGQLANYGYTF